The 29 T cell receptor beta chains below were found in one sample sequenced in a study of cytomegalovirus exposure and HLA in healthy donors. PCR involved 60 Vbeta and 13 Jbeta primers. TCRdb's copy holds only in-frame clones and misses some; the assay was immunoSEQ multiplex PCR. The data contain approximately 190,000 clones, 81% of them singletons. Sequencing input: PBMCs. The receptor source for this set is a man in his forties in good health and CMV-seropositive.

This chain links TRBV5-4 with TRBJ2-1, with 10 bases identical to TRBD1. The CDR3 is made up of 14 amino acids. The junction had 2 bases not matched to a gene; V was cut back by 4 bases and J by 4 bases. The germline V gene has CDR1 SGHNT and CDR2 YYREEE (reference sequence). CDR3 DNA: TGTGCCAGCAGCGGGACAGGGGCTTACAATGAGCAGTTCTTC. This sequence encodes CASSGTGAYNEQFF. Full variable domain (outside the CDR3, taken from reference TRBV5-4 and TRBJ2-1): ETGVTQSPTHLIKTRGQQVTLRCSSQSGHNTVSWYQQALGQGPQFIFQYYREEENGRGNFPPRFSGLQFPNYSSELNVNALELDDSALYLCASSGTGAYNEQFFGPGTRLTVL.

This clone was counted a single time. V is TRBV5-6 and J is TRBJ2-1, with 12 bases matching TRBD2. There are 15 residues in the CDR3. Germline assignment: CDR1 SGHDT and CDR2 YYEEEE. After removal of 2 bases from V and 5 bases from J, the junction contained 2 bases not matched to a gene. CDR3 nucleotides: TGTGCCAGCAGCTTACTAGCGGGGGGAAACAATGAGCAGTTCTTC. This translates into CASSLLAGGNNEQFF.

V and J are TRBV7-9 and TRBJ2-7, with 9 bases fitting TRBD1. Looked up from germline, CDR1 is SEHNR and CDR2 is FQNEAQ (reference sequence). The CDR3 totals 17 residues. J gave up 2 bases and V 4 bases, and 12 bases lay outside the gene matches. The CDR3 reads CASSSLGAGQGPYEQYF. The CDR3 coding sequence is TGTGCCAGCAGCTCCTTGGGAGCGGGACAGGGACCCTACGAGCAGTACTTC.

The chain's CDR3 is CSVGETRNVQYF. CDR3 DNA: TGCAGCGTTGGGGAGACTAGGAATGTGCAGTACTTC. The chain has TRBV29-1 and TRBJ2-7; possible D gene TRBD2, 6 bases. V lost 4 bases and J 9 bases, leaving 16 bases between the germline ends. Germline V gene sequence: CDR1 SQVTM, CDR2 ANQGSEA. The CDR3 contains 12 residues.

This chain connects TRBV4-3 to TRBJ2-5; D is unclear. V dropped 0 bases and J dropped 7 bases, with 9 bases sitting between them. This CDR3 comprises 13 residues. The germline V gene encodes CDR1 LGHNA and CDR2 YSLEER. CDR3 protein: CASSQDRLGTQYF. The CDR3 coding sequence is TGCGCCAGCAGCCAAGATCGTCTAGGGACCCAGTACTTC.

The sample holds one count of this clone. This chain links TRBV5-6 with TRBJ2-3, with 9 bases aligning to TRBD2. The V and J ends lost 0 bases and 5 bases, in that order; junction bases with no gene match: 7. CDR1 is SGHDT, CDR2 YYEEEE, per germline. The CDR3 consists of 16 residues. In DNA, the CDR3 is TGTGCCAGCAGCTTGGTCGCGGGAGGGAGGGGAGATACGCAGTATTTT. Protein: CASSLVAGGRGDTQYF. The complete variable domain, with remaining parts taken from reference TRBV5-6 and TRBJ2-3, reads DAGVTQSPTHLIKTRGQQVTLRCSPKSGHDTVSWYQQALGQGPQFIFQYYEEEERQRGNFPDRFSGHQFPNYSSELNVNALLLGDSALYLCASSLVAGGRGDTQYFGPGTRLTVL.

This chain links TRBV4-2 with TRBJ2-2, with 10 bases aligning to TRBD2. V was pared by 5 bases and J by 5 bases, with 5 bases of the junction left unmatched. Germline lookup yields CDR1 LGHNA and CDR2 YNFKEQ. The CDR3 is 15 amino acids. The CDR3 sequence: CASSVRLAGTGELFF. Written as DNA, the CDR3 is TGTGCCAGCAGCGTCCGACTAGCGGGTACCGGGGAGCTGTTTTTT.

This chain links TRBV14 with TRBJ2-1, with TRBD2 matching 7 bases. Germline-derived CDR1 and CDR2 are SGHDN and FVKESK. This CDR3 region has 21 residues. V was pared by 4 bases and J by 0 bases, with 21 bases of the junction left unmatched. The CDR3 DNA reads TGTGCCAGCAGCCCCCACCCGACTAGCAACCTGAAACATGGCTCCTACAATGAGCAGTTCTTC. This translates into CASSPHPTSNLKHGSYNEQFF.

About this clone: An end of the junction differs from the germline gene, which may be a read error. The chain uses TRBV4-1 and TRBJ2-7, with D perhaps TRBD2 (5 bases). The length of the CDR3 is 13 residues. Germline V lookup: CDR1 MGHRA, CDR2 YSYEKL. CDR3 loop: CASSPRVGSEQYF. CDR3 nucleotide sequence: TGTGCCAGCAGCCCGCGGGTGGGTAGCGAGCAGTACTTC.

The rearrangement joins TRBV2 to TRBJ2-5, with 10 bases that match TRBD2. Germline CDR1 and CDR2: SNHLY and FYNNEI. The CDR3 length is 15 residues. Germline trimming cut 1 base from V and 2 bases from J; bases unmatched to any gene: 1. DNA of the CDR3: TGTGCCAGCAGTGAAGGTAGCGGGGGGCAAGAGACCCAGTACTTC. As protein: CASSEGSGGQETQYF. The full variable domain, rest sourced from reference TRBV2 and TRBJ2-5, is EPEVTQTPSHQVTQMGQEVILRCVPISNHLYFYWYRQILGQKVEFLVSFYNNEISEKSEIFDDQFSVERPDGSNFTLKIRSTKLEDSAMYFCASSEGSGGQETQYFGPGTRLLVL.

This clone came up a few times. This rearrangement joins TRBV30 to TRBJ2-1; 7 bases are shared with TRBD2. This CDR3 is built from 14 residues. The V gene's germline CDR1 is GTSNPN and CDR2 SVGIG (reference sequence). With 0 bases clipped from V and 2 bases from J, the junction kept 1 base outside the gene matches. The CDR3 nucleotides read TGTGCCTGGAGTGTGGGGGGGACCTACAATGAGCAGTTCTTC. Its translation is CAWSVGGTYNEQFF.

This rearrangement joins TRBV21-1 to TRBJ2-3; the D call TRBD1 from the table was never checked on the DNA. TRBV21-1 counts as a pseudogene. The CDR3 is 16 residues long. CDR3 DNA sequence: TGTGCCAGCAGCAAAGGTAACAGGGTCTCGACAGATACGCAGTATTTT. It yields the protein CASSKGNRVSTDTQYF.

This clone appeared once. V usage is TRBV6-5 and J usage is TRBJ1-3; 8 bases map to TRBD1. The V gene's germline CDR1 is MNHEY and CDR2 SVGAGI. The CDR3 extends over 15 amino acids. J lost 0 bases, V lost 7 bases, and 5 bases had no gene match. CDR3 loop: CASTPDRASGNTIYF. In DNA form, the CDR3 reads TGTGCCAGCACTCCGGACAGGGCCTCTGGAAACACCATATATTTT.

This sequence joins TRBV6-6 and TRBJ2-7; no clear D gene. Germline CDR1 and CDR2: MNHNY and SVGAGI (reference sequence). The CDR3 runs to 15 residues. V was shortened by 6 bases and J by 3 bases, with 18 bases between the two germline ends. CDR3 in DNA: TGTGCCAGCAGGTATAATTTCGAGGAACGCTACGAGCAGTACTTC. Its protein product is CASRYNFEERYEQYF.

In regard to this clone: Within the sample, other DNA sequences also encode this same CDR3. The J gene is TRBJ2-7, the V gene TRBV7-2; 9 nucleotides agree with TRBD2. Trimming cost V 5 bases and J 1 base; bases outside gene matches: 6. CDR1 is SGHTA, CDR2 FQGNSA, per germline. The CDR3 length is 15 residues. The CDR3 nucleotides read TGTGCCAGCAGCAGAGCGGGAGGCGGGTCCTACGAGCAGTACTTC. Amino acid sequence: CASSRAGGGSYEQYF.

This chain uses TRBV6-1 with TRBJ1-5; 10 positions match TRBD1. V dropped 4 bases and J dropped 5; count of bases not matched to a gene: 2. Germline V gene lookup returns CDR1 MNHNS and CDR2 SASEGT. The CDR3 extends over 14 amino acids. In nucleotides, the CDR3 is TGTGCCAGCAGTGGGGACAGGGGATATCAGCCCCAGCATTTT. Translation: CASSGDRGYQPQHF.

The chain recombines TRBV6-5 with TRBJ1-4; D remains unclear. CDR3 size: 14 residues. With 2 bases removed from V and 8 bases from J, the gap between germline ends came to 12 bases. The germline CDR1 and CDR2 sequences are MNHEY and SVGAGI. CDR3 bases: TGTGCCAGCAGTTACGGAGGATTGGGAGAAAAACTGTTTTTT. Translated: CASSYGGLGEKLFF.

The chain joins TRBV18 to TRBJ1-1; weak D call: TRBD1 (5 bases). Germline CDR1 reads KGHSH; CDR2 reads LQKENI. Trimming removed 4 bases from V and 0 bases from J, with 12 bases in between. This CDR3 spans 15 amino acids. The CDR3 reads CASSRGTGLNTEAFF. The CDR3 nucleotides read TGTGCCAGCTCACGTGGAACAGGTCTGAACACTGAAGCTTTCTTT.

The chain couples TRBV5-4 to TRBJ2-3, with 8 bases fitting TRBD1. The germline CDR1 and CDR2 sequences are SGHNT and YYREEE (reference sequence). V was pared by 4 bases and J by 1 base, with 17 bases of the junction left unmatched. The CDR3 contains 19 residues. The CDR3 DNA sequence: TGTGCCAGCAGCCCTTACCGGGGTGGACAGGGAGTTGGCACAGATACGCAGTATTTT. Translation gives CASSPYRGGQGVGTDTQYF. The variable domain in full, with the rest retrieved from reference TRBV5-4 and TRBJ2-3, is ETGVTQSPTHLIKTRGQQVTLRCSSQSGHNTVSWYQQALGQGPQFIFQYYREEENGRGNFPPRFSGLQFPNYSSELNVNALELDDSALYLCASSPYRGGQGVGTDTQYFGPGTRLTVL.

This clone was observed a handful of times. This rearrangement joins TRBV10-1 to TRBJ1-1, with D possibly being TRBD1 (6 bases). The V end lost 3 bases, the J end lost 2 bases, and 13 bases lay between the germline ends. The V gene's germline CDR1 is WNHNN and CDR2 SYGVQD (reference sequence). The CDR3 length is 15 residues. CDR3 DNA sequence: TGCGCCAGCAGTGACTCGGACAGTCCAAACACTGAAGCTTTCTTT. Amino acids: CASSDSDSPNTEAFF.

CDR3 sequence (DNA): TGTGCCAGCAGACCAACAGTTGCTGGGGGCTACACCTTC. This codes for CASRPTVAGGYTF. The chain has TRBV28 and TRBJ1-2; no firm D call. This CDR3 region has 13 residues. Trimming took 6 bases from V and 8 from J, leaving 16 bases between them. Per the germline V gene, CDR1 is MDHEN and CDR2 is SYDVKM.

J is TRBJ2-3 and V is TRBV4-2, with D perhaps matching TRBD2 (5 bases). The CDR3 extends over 14 amino acids. The V gene's germline CDR1 is LGHNA and CDR2 YNFKEQ. Trimming cost V 4 bases and J 4 bases, with 12 bases left between them. CDR3 residues: CASSPEYGADTQYF. For the CDR3, the DNA is TGTGCCAGCAGCCCAGAGTACGGGGCAGATACGCAGTATTTT.

The J gene is TRBJ2-1, the V gene TRBV27; TRBD1 matches 7 bases. Germline CDR1 reads MNHEY; CDR2 reads SMNVEV (reference sequence). J gave up 10 bases and V 4 bases, and 1 base lay outside the gene matches. The CDR3 is 11 amino acids. The CDR3 sequence: CASSSTGEQFF. The DNA for the CDR3 is TGTGCCAGCAGTTCGACAGGGGAGCAGTTCTTC.

The rearrangement joins TRBV4-3 to TRBJ2-7; the match to TRBD1 covers 7 bases. Trimming took 0 bases from V and 0 from J; bases not matched to a gene: 5. This CDR3 is 16 amino acids long. Per germline, CDR1 LGHNA and CDR2 YSLEER. The DNA of the CDR3 is TGCGCCAGCAGCCAAGATGGGGCAGGGGGCTCCTACGAGCAGTACTTC. Translation: CASSQDGAGGSYEQYF.

The chain carries TRBV10-3 and TRBJ2-5, with TRBD2 identical over 7 bases. V lost 5 bases and J lost 2; bases outside the gene matches: 8. This CDR3 has 15 amino acids. In germline, CDR1 is ENHRY, CDR2 SYGVKD. The CDR3 bases are TGTGCCATCAGTCATCGGCTAGCGGAACAAGAGACCCAGTACTTC. This translates into CAISHRLAEQETQYF.

The chain couples TRBV7-9 to TRBJ2-4; TRBD2 matches 11 bases. Unmatched junction bases numbered 3, after V lost 5 bases and J lost 6 bases. Germline CDR1 and CDR2: SEHNR and FQNEAQ (reference sequence). The CDR3 totals 14 residues. CDR3 in DNA: TGTGCCAGCAGCACTAGCGGGGGCCTAAACATTCAGTACTTC. Protein product: CASSTSGGLNIQYF.

The V and J genes are TRBV11-2 and TRBJ1-4; D is possibly TRBD1 (6 bases). Germline assignment: CDR1 SGHAT and CDR2 FQNNGV. The CDR3 runs 16 residues. Trimming took 0 bases from V and 8 from J, leaving 16 bases between them. CDR3 amino acids: CASSLDLSGVGEKLFF. In DNA, the CDR3 is TGTGCCAGCAGCTTAGATCTATCAGGGGTAGGAGAAAAACTGTTTTTT.

This chain joins TRBV7-2 and TRBJ1-2; D is ambiguous. Germline CDR1 and CDR2: SGHTA and FQGNSA. The CDR3 has 14 amino acids. Trimming took 0 bases from V and 7 from J, leaving 12 bases between them. As DNA, the CDR3 is TGTGCCAGCAGCTTAGCGTCGATTGGGAGTGGCTACACCTTC. Residues: CASSLASIGSGYTF.

The chain employs TRBV7-2 and TRBJ1-5; 7 bases match TRBD1. The CDR3 loop spans 13 amino acids. Germline-derived CDR1 and CDR2 are SGHTA and FQGNSA. Trimming cost V 5 bases and J 4 bases; bases outside gene matches: 2. CDR3 DNA sequence: TGTGCCAGCAGCGCACAGGGGAATCAGCCCCAGCATTTT. Protein: CASSAQGNQPQHF. The entire variable domain, with the rest obtained from reference TRBV7-2 and TRBJ1-5, is as follows: GAGVSQSPSNKVTEKGKDVELRCDPISGHTALYWYRQSLGQGLEFLIYFQGNSAPDKSGLPSDRFSAERTGGSVSTLTIQRTQQEDSAVYLCASSAQGNQPQHFGDGTRLSIL.